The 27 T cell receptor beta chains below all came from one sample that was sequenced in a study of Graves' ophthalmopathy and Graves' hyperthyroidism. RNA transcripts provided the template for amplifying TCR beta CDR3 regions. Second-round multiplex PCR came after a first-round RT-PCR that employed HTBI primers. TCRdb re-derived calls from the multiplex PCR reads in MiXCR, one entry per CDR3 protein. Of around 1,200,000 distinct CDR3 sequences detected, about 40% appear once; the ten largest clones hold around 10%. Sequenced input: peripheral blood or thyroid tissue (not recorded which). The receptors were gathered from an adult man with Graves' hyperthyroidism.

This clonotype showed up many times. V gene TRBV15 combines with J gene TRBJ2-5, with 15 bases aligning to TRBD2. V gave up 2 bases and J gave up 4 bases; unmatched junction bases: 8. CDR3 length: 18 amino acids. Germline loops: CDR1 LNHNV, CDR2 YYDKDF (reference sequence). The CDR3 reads CATSRRTSGGALGETQYF. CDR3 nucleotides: TGTGCCACCAGCAGACGGACTAGCGGGGGGGCCTTAGGAGAGACCCAGTACTTC.

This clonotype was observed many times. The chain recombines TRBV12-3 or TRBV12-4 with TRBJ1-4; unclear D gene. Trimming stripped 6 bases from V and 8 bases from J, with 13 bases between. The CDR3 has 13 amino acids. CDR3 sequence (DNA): TGTGCCAGCAGACCACCAGCGGGGGAAAAACTGTTTTTT. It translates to CASRPPAGEKLFF.

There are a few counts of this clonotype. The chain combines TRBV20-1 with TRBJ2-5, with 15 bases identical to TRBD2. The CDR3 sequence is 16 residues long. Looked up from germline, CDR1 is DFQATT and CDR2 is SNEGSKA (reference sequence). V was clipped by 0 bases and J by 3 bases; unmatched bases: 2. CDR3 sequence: CSAREGLAGGKETQYF. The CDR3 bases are TGCAGTGCTAGAGAGGGACTAGCGGGAGGAAAAGAGACCCAGTACTTC.

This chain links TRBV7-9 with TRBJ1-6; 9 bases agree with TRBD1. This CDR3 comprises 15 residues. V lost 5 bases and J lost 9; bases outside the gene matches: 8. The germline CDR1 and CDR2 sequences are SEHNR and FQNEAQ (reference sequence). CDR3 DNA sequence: TGTGCCAGCAGCAACCCACCGGGACAGGGTTCACCCCTCCACTTT. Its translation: CASSNPPGQGSPLHF.

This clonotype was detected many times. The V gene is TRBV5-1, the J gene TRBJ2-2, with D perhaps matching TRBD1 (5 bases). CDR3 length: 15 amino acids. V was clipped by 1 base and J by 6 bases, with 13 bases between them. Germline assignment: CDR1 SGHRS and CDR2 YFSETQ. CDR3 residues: CASSLSPSGSGELFF. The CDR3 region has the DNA TGCGCCAGCAGCTTGTCCCCCTCAGGGTCCGGGGAGCTGTTTTTT.

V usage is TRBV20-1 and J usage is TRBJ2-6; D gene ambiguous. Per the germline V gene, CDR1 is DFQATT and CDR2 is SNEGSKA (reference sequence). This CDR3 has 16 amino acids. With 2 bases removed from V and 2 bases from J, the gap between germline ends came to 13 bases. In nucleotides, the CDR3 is TGCAGTGCTAGACCCCTCCGAGGCCCTGGGGCCAACGTCCTGACTTTC. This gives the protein CSARPLRGPGANVLTF.

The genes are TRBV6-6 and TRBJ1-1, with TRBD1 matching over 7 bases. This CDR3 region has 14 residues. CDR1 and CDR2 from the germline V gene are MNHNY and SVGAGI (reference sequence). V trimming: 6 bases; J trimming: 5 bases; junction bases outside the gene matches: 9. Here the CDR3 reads CASRRQGKGTEAFF. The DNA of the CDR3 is TGTGCCAGCAGAAGACAGGGAAAAGGTACTGAAGCTTTCTTT.

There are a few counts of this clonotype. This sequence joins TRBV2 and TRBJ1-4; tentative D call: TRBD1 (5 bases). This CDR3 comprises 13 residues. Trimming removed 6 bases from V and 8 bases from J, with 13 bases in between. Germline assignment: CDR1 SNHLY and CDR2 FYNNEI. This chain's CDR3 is CASRGRAEEKLFF. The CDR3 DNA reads TGTGCCAGCAGAGGCAGGGCGGAGGAAAAACTGTTTTTT.

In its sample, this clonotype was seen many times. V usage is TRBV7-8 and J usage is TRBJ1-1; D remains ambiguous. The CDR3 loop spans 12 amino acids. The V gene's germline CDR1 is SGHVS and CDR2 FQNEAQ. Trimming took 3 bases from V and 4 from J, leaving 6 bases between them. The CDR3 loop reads CASSLVITEAFF. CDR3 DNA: TGTGCCAGCAGCTTGGTGATCACTGAAGCTTTCTTT. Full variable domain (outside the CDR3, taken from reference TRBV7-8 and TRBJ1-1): GAGVSQSPRYKVAKRGQDVALRCDPISGHVSLFWYQQALGQGPEFLTYFQNEAQLDKSGLPSDRFFAERPEGSVSTLKIQRTQQEDSAVYLCASSLVITEAFFGQGTRLTVV.

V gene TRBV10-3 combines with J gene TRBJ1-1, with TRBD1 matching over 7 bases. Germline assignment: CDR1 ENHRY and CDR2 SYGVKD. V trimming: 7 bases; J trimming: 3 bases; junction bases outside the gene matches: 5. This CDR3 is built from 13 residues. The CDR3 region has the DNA TGTGCCATCATGAGGGGACAGTACACTGAAGCTTTCTTT. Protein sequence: CAIMRGQYTEAFF.

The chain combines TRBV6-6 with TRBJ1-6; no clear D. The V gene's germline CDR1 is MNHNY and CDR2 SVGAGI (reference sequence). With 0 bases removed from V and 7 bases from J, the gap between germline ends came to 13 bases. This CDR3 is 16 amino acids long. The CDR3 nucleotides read TGTGCCAGCAGTTACTCCCCAGATGGGGTAAATTCACCCCTCCACTTT. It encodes CASSYSPDGVNSPLHF.

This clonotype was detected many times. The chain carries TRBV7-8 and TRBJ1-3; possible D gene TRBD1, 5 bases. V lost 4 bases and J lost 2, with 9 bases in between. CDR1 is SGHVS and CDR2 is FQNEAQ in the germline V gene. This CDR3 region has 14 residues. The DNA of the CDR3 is TGTGCCAGCAGCTGGCCAGGGACTGGAAACACCATATATTTT. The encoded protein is CASSWPGTGNTIYF.

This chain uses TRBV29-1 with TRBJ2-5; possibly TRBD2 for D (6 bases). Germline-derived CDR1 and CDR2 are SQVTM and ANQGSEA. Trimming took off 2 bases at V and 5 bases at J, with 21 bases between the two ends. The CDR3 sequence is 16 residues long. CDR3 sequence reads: CSVETRDFLLSETQYF. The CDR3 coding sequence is TGCAGCGTTGAAACTAGGGACTTTTTATTATCGGAGACCCAGTACTTC.

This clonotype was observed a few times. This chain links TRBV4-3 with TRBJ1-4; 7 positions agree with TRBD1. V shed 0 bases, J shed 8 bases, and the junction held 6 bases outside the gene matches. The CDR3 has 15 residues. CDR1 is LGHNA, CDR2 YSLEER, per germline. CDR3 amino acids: CASSQDGGGREKLFF. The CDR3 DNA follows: TGCGCCAGCAGCCAAGATGGAGGGGGCCGGGAAAAACTGTTTTTT.

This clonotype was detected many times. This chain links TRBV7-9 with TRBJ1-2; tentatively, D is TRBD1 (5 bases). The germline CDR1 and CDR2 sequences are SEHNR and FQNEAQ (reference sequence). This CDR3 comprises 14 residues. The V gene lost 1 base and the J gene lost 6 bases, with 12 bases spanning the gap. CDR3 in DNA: TGTGCCAGCAGCTTAGTCGGGACCACGGATGGCTACACCTTC. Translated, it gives CASSLVGTTDGYTF.

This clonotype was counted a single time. Here the CDR3 reads CASSLAASRMYEQYF. CDR3 nucleotide sequence: TGCGCCAGCAGCTTGGCGGCCAGTCGAATGTACGAGCAGTACTTC. This chain joins TRBV5-1 and TRBJ2-7; D remains unclear. Trimming removed 0 bases from V and 4 bases from J, with 14 bases in between. This CDR3 contains 15 residues. The germline gives CDR1 SGHRS, CDR2 YFSETQ.

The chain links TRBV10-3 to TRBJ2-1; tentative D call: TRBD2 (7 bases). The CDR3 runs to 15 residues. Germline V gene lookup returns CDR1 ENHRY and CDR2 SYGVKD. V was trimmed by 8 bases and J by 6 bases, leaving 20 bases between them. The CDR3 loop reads CAIGGAQSGLNEQFF. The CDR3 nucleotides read TGTGCCATCGGGGGGGCCCAGTCGGGACTCAATGAGCAGTTCTTC.

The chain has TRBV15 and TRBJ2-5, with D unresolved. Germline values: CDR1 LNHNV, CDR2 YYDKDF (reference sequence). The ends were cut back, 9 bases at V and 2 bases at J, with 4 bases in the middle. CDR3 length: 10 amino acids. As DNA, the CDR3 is TGTGCCACAGGGCAAGAGACCCAGTACTTC. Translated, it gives CATGQETQYF.

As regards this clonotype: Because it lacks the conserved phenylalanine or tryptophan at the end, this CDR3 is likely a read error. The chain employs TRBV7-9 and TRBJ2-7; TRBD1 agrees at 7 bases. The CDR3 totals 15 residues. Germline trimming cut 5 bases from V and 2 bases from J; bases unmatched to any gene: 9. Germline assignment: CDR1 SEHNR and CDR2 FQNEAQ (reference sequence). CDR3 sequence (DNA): TGTGCCAGCAGCCATGCCGGGACAGTTACCTACGAGCAGTACCTC. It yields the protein CASSHAGTVTYEQYL.

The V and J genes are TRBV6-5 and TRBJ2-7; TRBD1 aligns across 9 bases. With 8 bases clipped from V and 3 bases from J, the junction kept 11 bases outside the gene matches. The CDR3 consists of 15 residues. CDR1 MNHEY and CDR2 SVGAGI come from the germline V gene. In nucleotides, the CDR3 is TGTGCCAGCTACCCAACAGGGGGCATCTTCTACGAGCAGTACTTC. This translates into CASYPTGGIFYEQYF.

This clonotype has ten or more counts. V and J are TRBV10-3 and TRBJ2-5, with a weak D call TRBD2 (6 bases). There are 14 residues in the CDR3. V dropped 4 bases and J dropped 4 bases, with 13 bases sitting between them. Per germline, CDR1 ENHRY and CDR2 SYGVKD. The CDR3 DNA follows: TGTGCCATCAGTGTGGCAGGGACTGGAGAGACCCAGTACTTC. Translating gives CAISVAGTGETQYF.

CDR3: CASAVGGGTEAFF. The CDR3 coding sequence is TGTGCCAGCGCTGTTGGGGGTGGCACTGAAGCTTTCTTT. J is TRBJ1-1 and V is TRBV9, with D possibly TRBD1 on 5 matching bases. V lost 7 bases, J lost 4 bases, and 14 bases lay in between. There are 13 residues in the CDR3. Germline loops: CDR1 SGDLS, CDR2 YYNGEE.

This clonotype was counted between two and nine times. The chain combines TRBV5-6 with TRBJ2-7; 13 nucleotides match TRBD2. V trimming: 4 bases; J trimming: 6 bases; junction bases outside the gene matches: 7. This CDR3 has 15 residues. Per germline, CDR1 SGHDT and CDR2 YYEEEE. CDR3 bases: TGTGCCAGCAGCGGAGGACTAGCGGGAGTTTCCGAGCAGTACTTC. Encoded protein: CASSGGLAGVSEQYF.

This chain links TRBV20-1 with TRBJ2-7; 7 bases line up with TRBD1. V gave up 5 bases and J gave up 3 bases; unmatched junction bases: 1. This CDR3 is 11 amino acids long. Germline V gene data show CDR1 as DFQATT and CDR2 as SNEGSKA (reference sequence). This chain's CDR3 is CSAGTVYEQYF. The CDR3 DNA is TGCAGTGCTGGGACAGTCTACGAGCAGTACTTC.

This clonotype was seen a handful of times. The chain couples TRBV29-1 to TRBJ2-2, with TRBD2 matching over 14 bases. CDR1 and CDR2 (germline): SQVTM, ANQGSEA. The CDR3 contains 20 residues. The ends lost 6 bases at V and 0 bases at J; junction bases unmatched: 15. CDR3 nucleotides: TGCAGCGTAATAACCCCCACTGGACTAGCGGGAGGTCCGAACACCGGGGAGCTGTTTTTT. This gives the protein CSVITPTGLAGGPNTGELFF.

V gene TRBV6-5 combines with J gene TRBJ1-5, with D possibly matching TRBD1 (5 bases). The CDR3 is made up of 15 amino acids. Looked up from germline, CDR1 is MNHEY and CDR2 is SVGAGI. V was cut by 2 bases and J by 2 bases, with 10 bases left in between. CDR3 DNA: TGTGCCAGCAGTTACGGGGGGTATGGCAATCAGCCCCAGCATTTT. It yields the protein CASSYGGYGNQPQHF.

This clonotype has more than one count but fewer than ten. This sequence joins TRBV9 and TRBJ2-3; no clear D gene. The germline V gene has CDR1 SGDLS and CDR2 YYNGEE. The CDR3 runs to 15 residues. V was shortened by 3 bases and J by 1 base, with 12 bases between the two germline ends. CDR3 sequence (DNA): TGTGCCAGCAGCGCCACCAGTGCGGGCACAGATACGCAGTATTTT. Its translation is CASSATSAGTDTQYF. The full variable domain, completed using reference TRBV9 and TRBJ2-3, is DSGVTQTPKHLITATGQRVTLRCSPRSGDLSVYWYQQSLDQGLQFLIQYYNGEERAKGNILERFSAQQFPDLHSELNLSSLELGDSALYFCASSATSAGTDTQYFGPGTRLTVL.